These T cell receptor beta chains were read from a single sample in a study of somatic mutations in cytotoxic T cells in rheumatoid arthritis. Generated by immunoSEQ multiplex PCR, the TCRdb table keeps only in-frame clones and is missing some. The sample has approximately 3,000 clones; less than 90% are singletons. The sample comprised CD8+ T cells sorted from blood. All receptors come from a woman aged 55-75 years with rheumatoid arthritis. Both conserved end residues are part of each CDR3. A D gene is named only where the DNA matches it firmly. Expanded clones are given a class, and other clones once, few, many or no size at all.

j_call v_call d_call clone_size cdr3_nt cdr3_aa
TRBJ1-3 TRBV5-4 NA few TGTGCCAGCAGCGGGGGACTGGGAAACACCATATATTTT CASSGGLGNTIYF
TRBJ2-1 TRBV10-2 TRBD2 NA TGCGCCAGCAGGGGGACTAGCGGGAGCTATGAGCAGTTCTTC CASRGTSGSYEQFF
TRBJ2-1 TRBV9 NA NA TGTGCCAGCAGCGTATTGCTAGCGAATGAGCAGTTCTTC CASSVLLANEQFF
TRBJ2-1 TRBV7-8 TRBD2 NA TGTGCCAGCAGCTTAGCCGGACTAGCGGGAAGGGATGAGCAGTTCTTC CASSLAGLAGRDEQFF
TRBJ2-2 TRBV28 TRBD2 NA TGTGCCAGCAGACCCAATCGACTAGCGGTGAACACCGGGGAGCTGTTTTTT CASRPNRLAVNTGELFF
TRBJ2-7 TRBV19 NA NA TGTGCCAGTAGTATCGGGGGATCGAACGAGCAGTACTTC CASSIGGSNEQYF
TRBJ1-1 TRBV14 NA NA TGTGCCAGCAGCCAAGAGGGCAGGGGAACTGAAGCTTTCTTT CASSQEGRGTEAFF
TRBJ1-2 TRBV30 NA NA TGTGCCTGGAGACACGAGGGACACGGGGATGGCTACACCTTC CAWRHEGHGDGYTF
TRBJ2-7 TRBV11-2 NA NA TGTGCCAGCAGCTTAGGACCCGGGACAAGCTCCTACGAGCAGTACTTC CASSLGPGTSSYEQYF
TRBJ2-2 TRBV5-1 TRBD1 NA TGCGCCAGCAGCTCGACAGGGTCGAACACCGGGGAGCTGTTTTTT CASSSTGSNTGELFF
TRBJ2-7 TRBV4-3 NA NA TGCGCCAGCAGCCAGCTGGACAGTAGCTCCTACGAGCAGTACTTC CASSQLDSSSYEQYF
TRBJ2-7 TRBV6-1 NA NA TGTGCCAGCAGTGAGAAGGGCCTAACAGGGAAGGCCTACGAGCAGTACTTC CASSEKGLTGKAYEQYF
TRBJ2-1 TRBV7-6 TRBD2 NA TGTGCCAGCAGCCGTCGACCTAGCGGGGCATACAATGAGCAGTTCTTC CASSRRPSGAYNEQFF
TRBJ2-1 TRBV2 NA once TGTGCCAGCAGCCCGGACAGCTTCGATTACAATGAGCAGTTCTTC CASSPDSFDYNEQFF
TRBJ2-1 TRBV7-8 NA few TGTGCCAGCAGCTTAGTCTCTTCGGGGGTCTCCTACAATGAGCAGTTCTTC CASSLVSSGVSYNEQFF
TRBJ2-7 TRBV18 TRBD1 NA TGTGCCAGCTCACCCGGGACAGGGCCTTCCTACGAGCAGTACTTC CASSPGTGPSYEQYF
TRBJ2-7 TRBV6-1 TRBD2 NA TGTGCCAGTGGGGAGGGCTTGAGGTATCACTTC CASGEGLRYHF
TRBJ2-3 TRBV2 NA NA TGTGCCAGCAGTGATGGCAGACTCACAGATACGCAGTATTTT CASSDGRLTDTQYF
TRBJ2-7 TRBV5-6 NA few TGTGCCAGCCCCAACTCCTACGAGCAGTACTTC CASPNSYEQYF
TRBJ1-1 TRBV2 NA NA TGTGCCAGCAGTGTCTTCATGAAGACGGGGGGGGACACTGAAGCTTTCTTT CASSVFMKTGGDTEAFF
TRBJ2-3 TRBV5-1 TRBD1 NA TGCGCCAGCTCCCTCCCGGGACAGAGCACAGATACGCAGTATTTT CASSLPGQSTDTQYF
TRBJ1-2 TRBV4-3 NA NA TGCGCCAGCAGCCAAGATTCGGAGGGAGGGCTCGTTTATGGCTACACCTTC CASSQDSEGGLVYGYTF
TRBJ2-1 TRBV30 TRBD2 NA TGTGCCTGGAGTTATGCGGGGGGACACAGTGAGCAGTTCTTC CAWSYAGGHSEQFF
TRBJ2-1 TRBV7-6 TRBD2 NA TGTGCCAGCGGGGAAGCAGCGGGAGGTTACAATGAGCAGTTCTTC CASGEAAGGYNEQFF
TRBJ1-5 TRBV7-2 TRBD1 NA TGTGCCAGCAGCCCAGCGGACAGGGCCCAGACCCAGCATTTT CASSPADRAQTQHF
TRBJ2-1 TRBV9 TRBD2 NA TGTGCCAGCAGCCGGACTAGCGGGAGTTTCGGTGAGCAGTTCTTC CASSRTSGSFGEQFF
TRBJ2-1 TRBV7-9 TRBD1 NA TGTGCCAGCAGCAGGAGGGACAGGGGGTACAATGAGCAGTTCTTC CASSRRDRGYNEQFF
TRBJ1-4 TRBV27 TRBD1 NA TGTGCCAGCAGTTTATGGGGACAGTATAATGAAAAACTGTTTTTT CASSLWGQYNEKLFF
TRBJ1-2 TRBV4-3 TRBD1 NA TGCGCCAGCAGCCAAGATCGGACAGGACATGGCTACACCTTC CASSQDRTGHGYTF
TRBJ2-1 TRBV5-4 TRBD1 once TGTGCCAGCAGCCTGGGACAGGGAGACTTAGGTTACAATGAGCAGTTCTTC CASSLGQGDLGYNEQFF
TRBJ2-5 TRBV4-1 NA NA TGCGCCAGCAGCCAAGAGGGGCAGCCTGAGACCCAGTACTTC CASSQEGQPETQYF
TRBJ1-1 TRBV7-8 TRBD1 once TGTGCCAGCAGCACCACCGGGACAGGCTACACTGAAGCTTTCTTT CASSTTGTGYTEAFF
TRBJ2-1 TRBV6-5 TRBD2 NA TGTGCCAGCAGTCTTGGACTAGCGCCTTACAATGAGCAGTTCTTC CASSLGLAPYNEQFF
TRBJ2-1 TRBV6-4 TRBD2 NA TGTGCCAGCAGTGAAGGGAGCGGGAGCAGCAATGAGCAGTTCTTC CASSEGSGSSNEQFF
TRBJ1-6 TRBV4-3 NA NA TGCGCCAGCAGCCAAGATCAGAGCGAGAACCTCTATAATTCACCCCTCCACTTT CASSQDQSENLYNSPLHF
TRBJ2-5 TRBV28 TRBD2 NA TGTGCCAGCGGTACGCGGGGGGGAAGGGAGACCCAGTACTTC CASGTRGGRETQYF
TRBJ2-3 TRBV10-1 NA NA TGCGCCAGCAGCTCCAGTTCGTCTGGCACAGATACGCAGTATTTT CASSSSSSGTDTQYF
TRBJ2-5 TRBV5-8 NA NA TGTGCCAGCAGCTTGCTTCTCGGGGAGGAGACCCAGTACTTC CASSLLLGEETQYF
TRBJ2-7 TRBV7-2 TRBD2 NA TGTGCCAGCAGCTTAGATGCTAGCGGGAGCACGGGCGAGCAGTACTTC CASSLDASGSTGEQYF
TRBJ1-4 TRBV27 NA once TGTGCCAGCAGTTTCGGGCGGACAGAAAAACTGTTTTTT CASSFGRTEKLFF
TRBJ1-5 TRBV20-1 NA NA TGCAGAGAGGGAAACAATCACACCCAGCATTTT CREGNNHTQHF
TRBJ2-1 TRBV30 TRBD2 NA TGTGCCTGGAGTCGGGGGGGCGTCTACAATGAGCAGTTCTTC CAWSRGGVYNEQFF
TRBJ2-7 TRBV5-4 NA NA TGTGCCAGCACCGTTACGGGGGGCAACGAGCAGTACTTC CASTVTGGNEQYF
TRBJ2-5 TRBV13 TRBD2 NA TGTGCCAGCAGCCCCCCCGCCGGGACTAGCGGGAGGGAAGAGACCCAGTACTTC CASSPPAGTSGREETQYF
TRBJ2-2 TRBV2 NA NA TGTGCCAGCAGATCTAGCGCCGGGGAGCTGTTTTTT CASRSSAGELFF
TRBJ2-5 TRBV5-6 TRBD1 NA TGTGCCAGCAGCGGCGGACAGGGTACATGGGAGACCCAGTACTTC CASSGGQGTWETQYF
TRBJ2-5 TRBV10-1 TRBD1 NA TGCGCCAGCAGCCCTCGGACAGGGGGGTGGACCCAGTACTTC CASSPRTGGWTQYF
TRBJ2-7 TRBV27 NA NA TGTGCCAGCAGCCAACTCGGCGCAGGGGGGTCCGTCGAGCAGTACTTC CASSQLGAGGSVEQYF
TRBJ2-7 TRBV6-5 NA NA TGTGCCAGCAGTTACTCGGCAGGGGAGGGGGACGAGCAGTACTTC CASSYSAGEGDEQYF
TRBJ1-2 TRBV6-5 NA NA TGTGCCAGCAGGGTGGACAGAGACTATGGCTACACCTTC CASRVDRDYGYTF
TRBJ1-4 TRBV21-1 NA NA TGTGCCAGGAGGAATAATGTATTTCGGGCTAATGAAAAACTGTTTTTT CARRNNVFRANEKLFF
TRBJ2-7 TRBV11-2 NA NA TGTGCCAGCAGCTTAGGCCGGGACTGGCGGAGAGGCGAGCAGTACTTC CASSLGRDWRRGEQYF
TRBJ2-7 TRBV7-6 TRBD1 NA TGTGCCAGCAGTAGAGGACAGGGGGTTAACTACGAGCAGTACTTC CASSRGQGVNYEQYF
TRBJ2-3 TRBV19 TRBD2 NA TGTGCCAGTAGTAGTAGCGGGGTTAGCACAGATACGCAGTATTTT CASSSSGVSTDTQYF
TRBJ1-3 TRBV2 NA once TGTGCCAGCAGCCGTCTGGGGGGGCCGGGCTCTGGAAACACCATATATTTT CASSRLGGPGSGNTIYF
TRBJ2-1 TRBV4-3 NA NA TGCGCCAGCAGTCGGACTACTTCGCGTGAGCAGTTCTTC CASSRTTSREQFF
TRBJ2-2 TRBV19 NA NA TGTGCCAGTAGGGAGGATACGAACACCGGGGAGCTGTTTTTT CASREDTNTGELFF
TRBJ2-7 TRBV5-6 TRBD1 NA TGTGCCAGCAGCTTCCCGACAGGGAACGAGCAGTACTTC CASSFPTGNEQYF
TRBJ1-1 TRBV10-3 TRBD1 NA TGTGCCATCAGTGAGGCGGGACAGGGGATCCCTGAAGCTTTCTTT CAISEAGQGIPEAFF
TRBJ2-5 TRBV5-5 NA NA TGTGCCAGCAGCTTCCCACCGGGACTGTCAGCGGAGACCCAGTACTTC CASSFPPGLSAETQYF